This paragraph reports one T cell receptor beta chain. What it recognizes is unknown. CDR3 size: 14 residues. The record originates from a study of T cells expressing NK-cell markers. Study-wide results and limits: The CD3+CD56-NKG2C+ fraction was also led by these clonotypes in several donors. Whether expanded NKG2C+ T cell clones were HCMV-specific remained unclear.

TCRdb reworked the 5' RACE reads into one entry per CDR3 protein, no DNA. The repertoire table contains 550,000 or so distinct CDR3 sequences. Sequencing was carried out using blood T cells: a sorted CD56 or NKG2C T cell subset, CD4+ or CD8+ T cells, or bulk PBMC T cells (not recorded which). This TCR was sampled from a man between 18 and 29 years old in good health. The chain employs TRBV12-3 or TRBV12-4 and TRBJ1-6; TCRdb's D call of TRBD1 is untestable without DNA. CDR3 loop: CASSYSDRGSPLHF.